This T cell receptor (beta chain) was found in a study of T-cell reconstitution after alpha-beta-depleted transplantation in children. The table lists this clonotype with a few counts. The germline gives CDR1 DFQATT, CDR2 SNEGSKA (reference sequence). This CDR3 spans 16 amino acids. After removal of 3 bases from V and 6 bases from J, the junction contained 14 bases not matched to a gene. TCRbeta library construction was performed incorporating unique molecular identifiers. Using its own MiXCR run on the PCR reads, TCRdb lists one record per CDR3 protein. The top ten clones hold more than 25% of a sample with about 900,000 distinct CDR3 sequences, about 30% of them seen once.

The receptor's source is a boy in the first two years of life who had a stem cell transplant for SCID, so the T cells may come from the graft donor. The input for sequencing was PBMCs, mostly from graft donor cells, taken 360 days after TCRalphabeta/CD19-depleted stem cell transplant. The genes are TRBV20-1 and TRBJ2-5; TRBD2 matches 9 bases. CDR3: CSARDPGLARKKTQYF. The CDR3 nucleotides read TGCAGTGCTAGGGATCCGGGACTAGCAAGGAAAAAGACCCAGTACTTC.